These T cell receptor beta chains were read from a single sample in a study of sequential checkpoint blockade in melanoma. Sequencing used immunoSEQ multiplex PCR; TCRdb keeps in-frame clones, though not all of them. The sample carries some 15,000 clones, 65% to 75% recorded once. Sequencing used CD8+ T cells sorted from blood (inferred from file names), obtained from a patient given nivolumab and ipilimumab in sequence. These receptors all stem from a human donor with melanoma. Each CDR3 is given with its conserved first and last residue. Not every row has a clone size; where given, it reads once, few, many or a size class.

clone size	V gene	CDR3 protein
-	TRBV29-1	CSARTGGNTEAFF
-	TRBV25-1	CASSEYRTEQNTEAFF
-	TRBV6-5	CASSYHQANSPLHF
once	TRBV30	CAWSVPRWTGGEGTEAFF
-	TRBV7-9	CASSHPYPRVNQPQHF
-	TRBV27	CASSISGNFYNEQFF
-	TRBV30	CAWTSRQGAYEQYF
-	TRBV4-1	CASSQAPGANYGYTF
-	TRBV9	CASSPGPLAGAHEQYF
few	TRBV7-9	CASSLPGLALYEQYF
-	TRBV7-2	CASSSTSGRAGEQFF
-	TRBV7-9	CASSFLAGPNRETQYF
-	TRBV19	CASSSSSTGVWETQYF
-	TRBV4-3	CASSQRQLNTEAFF
-	TRBV6-6	CASSYGQGFRTEAFF
-	TRBV6-5	CASSFRDRVETQYF
-	TRBV7-6	CASRGEGYYNEQFF
few	TRBV4-1	CASSQAHLGSSYEQYF
-	TRBV6-5	CASSKQGTYGYTF
-	TRBV6-1	CASSWARGSSYEQYF
-	TRBV4-1	CASSTTSGSYEQYF
-	TRBV4-2	CASSQRASGSLYNEQFF
-	TRBV10-3	CAISDVGAYNEQFF
-	TRBV6-6	CASRTPLGYTF
-	TRBV18	CASSPGRGPDSRDTQYF
-	TRBV25-1	CASSETSGGTDTQYF
-	TRBV11-2	CASSLSEGPYSNQPQHF
few	TRBV19	CASSIGTEYEQYF
-	TRBV7-9	CASSGSGFSSYEQYF
-	TRBV11-3	CASSPRTGALYEQYF
few	TRBV27	CASSFQLNTEAFF
-	TRBV6-1	CASSGSSGSMDEQFF
-	TRBV7-9	CASSPSGGTEAFF
-	TRBV11-2	CASSFFSGPGYNEQFF
-	TRBV4-3	CASSHTGGGRMNTEAFF
-	TRBV25-1	CASSDPYRGPQPQHF
-	TRBV19	CASSIGGGGEDTQYF
-	TRBV7-8	CASSLDLTDPQETQYF
-	TRBV7-9	CASSGQSGYTF